The 27 T cell receptor beta chains given below trace back to one sample, sequenced in a study of beta chain features in type 1 diabetes. The whole isolated RNA underwent reverse transcription, so sequencing captured expressed TCRB transcripts. Sequencing used immunoSEQ multiplex PCR; TCRdb keeps in-frame clones, though not all of them. The profile shows roughly 340,000 clones, 10% to 15% of them singletons. No antigens are known for them. Overall study findings and caveats: TCRB CDR3 length was moderately but significantly reduced in all four CD4+ subsets of Type 1 diabetes patients.

Sequencing was carried out using naive CD4+ T cells from blood. The receptors shown here come from a young woman with type 1 diabetes.

This clone was detected only a few times. CDR3 nucleotides: TGTGCCAGCAGCTTATATCGGGACAGGGACACCGGGGAGCTGTTTTTT. Amino acids: CASSLYRDRDTGELFF. This chain links TRBV13 with TRBJ2-2, with TRBD1 matching 9 bases. V lost 2 bases to trimming and J lost 3 bases; unmatched junction nucleotides: 4. This CDR3 region has 16 residues. Germline V CDR1 and CDR2: PRHDT, FYEKMQ (reference sequence).

This clone was seen only a few times. The CDR3 protein is CAWSRGQNQPQHF. The CDR3 DNA sequence: TGTGCCTGGAGTCGAGGGCAGAATCAGCCCCAGCATTTT. This sequence joins TRBV30 and TRBJ1-5; no firm D call. This CDR3 has 13 residues. Germline CDR1 and CDR2: GTSNPN and SVGIG (reference sequence). Trimming took 2 bases from V and 4 from J, leaving 9 bases between them.

V gene TRBV6-5 combines with J gene TRBJ1-2, with D tentatively TRBD1 (5 bases). The germline gives CDR1 MNHEY, CDR2 SVGAGI. V was clipped by 7 bases and J by 8 bases, with 11 bases between them. The CDR3 contains 11 residues. This CDR3 reads CASTQGFGYTF. CDR3 bases: TGTGCCAGCACCCAGGGTTTCGGCTACACCTTC.

A few counts support this clone. This chain connects TRBV4-1 to TRBJ2-1; TRBD2 is a possible D gene (6 bases). V lost 0 bases to trimming and J lost 0 bases, with 15 bases between them. The CDR3 has 18 amino acids. Germline V gives CDR1 MGHRA, CDR2 YSYEKL. CDR3 bases: TGCGCCAGCAGCCAAGAAATAACGCGGGGACCCTCCTACAATGAGCAGTTCTTC. This encodes CASSQEITRGPSYNEQFF.

The chain has TRBV14 and TRBJ1-1; 8 bases align to TRBD1. Trimming took 8 bases from V and 2 from J; bases not matched to a gene: 4. CDR1 SGHDN and CDR2 FVKESK come from the germline V gene. The CDR3 extends over 13 amino acids. The CDR3 sequence is CASGTGPNTEAFF. CDR3 sequence (DNA): TGTGCCAGCGGGACAGGCCCTAACACTGAAGCTTTCTTT.

The chain employs TRBV28 and TRBJ2-2, with 7 bases lining up with TRBD1. This CDR3 has 14 amino acids. Germline lookup yields CDR1 MDHEN and CDR2 SYDVKM. V shed 8 bases and J 3 bases; nucleotides not matched to a gene: 6. CDR3 DNA: TGTGCCAGCCTGGGTCAGGGGGACACCGGGGAGCTGTTTTTT. Translating gives CASLGQGDTGELFF.

V gene TRBV23-1 combines with J gene TRBJ2-7; D is ambiguous. TRBV23-1 counts as an open reading frame of uncertain function. The V and J ends lost 4 bases and 2 bases respectively, with 9 bases between them. The CDR3 length is 13 residues. CDR3 DNA sequence: TGCGCCAGCAGTCTTCCGTTCCCCTACGAGCAGTACTTC. It translates to CASSLPFPYEQYF.

The genes are TRBV28 and TRBJ1-5; 12 nucleotides line up with TRBD1. J lost 6 bases, V lost 10 bases, and 10 bases had no gene match. This CDR3 contains 15 residues. The germline CDR1 and CDR2 sequences are MDHEN and SYDVKM. Written as DNA, the CDR3 is TGTGCCACAGGACTCGGGACAGGGGGCTTTCAGCCCCAGCATTTT. It specifies CATGLGTGGFQPQHF. Supplemented by reference TRBV28 and TRBJ1-5, the full variable domain reads DVKVTQSSRYLVKRTGEKVFLECVQDMDHENMFWYRQDPGLGLRLIYFSYDVKMKEKGDIPEGYSVSREKKERFSLILESASTNQTSMYLCATGLGTGGFQPQHFGDGTRLSIL.

This clone was observed a handful of times. The V and J genes are TRBV19 and TRBJ2-2; D unresolved. Germline V gene sequence: CDR1 LNHDA, CDR2 SQIVND (reference sequence). The germline V and J ends were trimmed by 8 bases and 6 bases, with 10 bases remaining between them. CDR3 length: 12 residues. CDR3 sequence reads: CASRVRAGELFF. CDR3 DNA sequence: TGTGCCAGTCGGGTTCGCGCCGGGGAGCTGTTTTTT.

There are a few counts of this clone. Here the CDR3 DNA reads TGTGCCAGTAGTGCACTTTCGAACACCGGGGAGCTGTTTTTT. This gives the protein CASSALSNTGELFF. The rearrangement uses TRBV19 and TRBJ2-2, with no clear D. CDR1 LNHDA and CDR2 SQIVND come from the germline V gene (reference sequence). This CDR3 is built from 14 residues. Between the trimmed V and J ends, which lost 5 bases and 0 bases, there was a span of 7 bases.

This clone has more than one count but fewer than ten. The J gene is TRBJ2-7, the V gene TRBV28; D is uncertain. CDR1 MDHEN and CDR2 SYDVKM come from the germline V gene. The CDR3 consists of 12 residues. V lost 3 bases to trimming and J lost 5 bases, with 8 bases between them. CDR3 bases: TGTGCCAGCAGTTTCTCTGTCGACGAGCAGTACTTC. It encodes CASSFSVDEQYF.

This clone was recorded only once. The V gene is TRBV11-1, the J gene TRBJ2-3; the D gene is possibly TRBD2 (7 bases). Germline V gene lookup returns CDR1 SGHAT and CDR2 FQDESV (reference sequence). CDR3 length equals 15 residues. V was trimmed by 5 bases and J by 3 bases, leaving 15 bases between them. CDR3 residues: CASSRLGGATDTQYF. CDR3 bases: TGTGCCAGCAGCCGCCTGGGGGGGGCGACAGATACGCAGTATTTT.

CDR3 loop: CASRRDSLYF. DNA for the CDR3: TGTGCCAGCCGCCGGGACAGCTTGTACTTC. The chain links TRBV18 to TRBJ2-7; 7 bases fit TRBD1. The CDR3 is made up of 10 amino acids. Unmatched junction bases numbered 7, after V lost 8 bases and J lost 12 bases. Germline V gene sequence: CDR1 KGHSH, CDR2 LQKENI.

This clone came up a few times. The chain carries TRBV18 and TRBJ2-7; 7 bases fit TRBD2. The CDR3 length is 16 residues. The V and J ends lost 4 bases and 1 base, in that order; junction bases with no gene match: 10. Per germline, CDR1 KGHSH and CDR2 LQKENI. The CDR3 sequence: CASSRDTTAGSYEQYF. The DNA of the CDR3 is TGTGCCAGCTCACGGGATACGACAGCGGGATCCTACGAGCAGTACTTC. Combining the CDR3 with reference TRBV18 and TRBJ2-7 gives the whole variable domain NAGVMQNPRHLVRRRGQEARLRCSPMKGHSHVYWYRQLPEEGLKFMVYLQKENIIDESGMPKERFSAEFPKEGPSILRIQQVVRGDSAAYFCASSRDTTAGSYEQYFGPGTRLTVT.

The sample holds a few counts of this clone. The genes are TRBV5-4 and TRBJ2-7; TRBD1 agrees at 7 bases. Germline V gene data show CDR1 as SGHNT and CDR2 as YYREEE (reference sequence). CDR3 length: 13 amino acids. Germline trimming cut 5 bases from V and 2 bases from J; bases unmatched to any gene: 4. DNA for the CDR3: TGTGCCAGCAGTTCGGGACAGCCCTACGAGCAGTACTTC. Protein sequence: CASSSGQPYEQYF.

This clone was observed a handful of times. The CDR3 sequence: CASSLKWTLEFF. CDR3 bases: TGTGCCAGCAGCCTGAAGTGGACTTTGGAGTTCTTC. The chain carries TRBV28 and TRBJ2-1, with D possibly being TRBD2 (5 bases). Germline V lookup: CDR1 MDHEN, CDR2 SYDVKM. V gave up 6 bases and J gave up 14 bases, with 17 bases separating them. The CDR3 has 12 amino acids. The full variable domain, in which reference TRBV28 and TRBJ2-1 provide the parts outside the CDR3, is DVKVTQSSRYLVKRTGEKVFLECVQDMDHENMFWYRQDPGLGLRLIYFSYDVKMKEKGDIPEGYSVSREKKERFSLILESASTNQTSMYLCASSLKWTLEFFGPGTRLTVL.

This chain joins TRBV19 and TRBJ1-2; a weak D match, TRBD1 (5 bases). With 6 bases removed from V and 1 base from J, the gap between germline ends came to 18 bases. This CDR3 has 16 amino acids. The germline V gene encodes CDR1 LNHDA and CDR2 SQIVND (reference sequence). In DNA form, the CDR3 reads TGTGCCAGTAGGAGCAGAGACAGAGAATATAACTATGGCTACACCTTC. Its translation: CASRSRDREYNYGYTF.

This chain uses TRBV28 with TRBJ2-1, with D unclear. CDR3 length: 11 amino acids. CDR1 and CDR2 (germline): MDHEN, SYDVKM. Deletions cut 4 bases from V and 5 bases from J, with 3 bases between. CDR3 in amino acids: CASSSDNEQFF. The CDR3, as DNA: TGTGCCAGCAGTTCGGACAATGAGCAGTTCTTC.

This clone was seen more than once but under ten times. The DNA of the CDR3 is TGTGCCTCCGACCGGGGTCACAATGAGCAGTTCTTC. Encoded protein: CASDRGHNEQFF. This chain connects TRBV30 to TRBJ2-1; tentative D call: TRBD2 (5 bases). The CDR3 is 12 amino acids. V was clipped by 7 bases and J by 5 bases, with 12 bases between them. The germline CDR1 and CDR2 sequences are GTSNPN and SVGIG (reference sequence).

This clone has just a few counts. The rearrangement uses TRBV28 and TRBJ2-7; TRBD1 matches at 7 bases. Per germline, CDR1 MDHEN and CDR2 SYDVKM. Trimming removed 4 bases from V and 2 bases from J; junction bases left unmatched: 5. The CDR3 covers 14 residues. DNA of the CDR3: TGTGCCAGCAGTTGGACAGGCGTCCCCTACGAGCAGTACTTC. This sequence encodes CASSWTGVPYEQYF.

This chain connects TRBV18 to TRBJ2-5, with D perhaps matching TRBD2 (6 bases). The germline V gene has CDR1 KGHSH and CDR2 LQKENI. V was pared by 2 bases and J by 5 bases, with 9 bases between. The CDR3 length is 13 residues. The CDR3 region is CASSPASVETQYF. The CDR3 DNA follows: TGTGCCAGCTCACCAGCTAGCGTGGAGACCCAGTACTTC.

The V call is TRBV18, the J call TRBJ2-4; no clear D. Trimming left V 2 bases short and J 1 base short, with 12 bases between. Germline loops: CDR1 KGHSH, CDR2 LQKENI. The CDR3 is 16 residues long. The CDR3 bases are TGTGCCAGCTCACCAATGCCAGAAGTGGCCAAAAACATTCAGTACTTC. Encoded protein: CASSPMPEVAKNIQYF.

The chain employs TRBV7-2 and TRBJ1-1; D unresolved. V was shortened by 5 bases and J by 4 bases, with 11 bases between the two germline ends. The CDR3 is 13 amino acids. Per the germline V gene, CDR1 is SGHTA and CDR2 is FQGNSA. CDR3 region: CASSPPQATEAFF. CDR3 sequence (DNA): TGTGCCAGCAGCCCCCCTCAGGCCACTGAAGCTTTCTTT.

This chain uses TRBV19 with TRBJ2-7, with 7 bases aligning to TRBD1. The ends lost 8 bases at V and 2 bases at J; junction bases unmatched: 3. Per the germline V gene, CDR1 is LNHDA and CDR2 is SQIVND (reference sequence). The CDR3 is made up of 12 amino acids. The CDR3 loop reads CASGDRAYEQYF. CDR3 nucleotides: TGTGCCAGTGGCGACAGGGCCTACGAGCAGTACTTC.

The rearrangement uses TRBV30 and TRBJ2-2, with 12 bases identical to TRBD1. Germline V gives CDR1 GTSNPN, CDR2 SVGIG (reference sequence). This CDR3 is 15 amino acids long. V shed 7 bases, J shed 2 bases, and the junction held 5 bases outside the gene matches. The CDR3 is CAFSGQGANTGELFF. For the CDR3, the DNA is TGTGCCTTCTCGGGACAGGGGGCTAACACCGGGGAGCTGTTTTTT.

On this clone: Other DNA sequences within the sample encode an identical CDR3. The chain carries TRBV11-2 and TRBJ2-7, with D unresolved. This CDR3 contains 12 residues. CDR1 and CDR2 (germline): SGHAT, FQNNGV. V gave up 6 bases and J gave up 0 bases, with 6 bases separating them. CDR3 sequence (DNA): TGTGCCAGCAGTCTAGTCTCCTACGAGCAGTACTTC. Its translation: CASSLVSYEQYF.

This clone was seen more than once but under ten times. The chain couples TRBV23-1 to TRBJ2-2; 8 positions agree with TRBD2. TRBV23-1 is noted as an ORF with a role that remains uncertain. This CDR3 spans 14 amino acids. Germline trimming cut 7 bases from V and 4 bases from J; bases unmatched to any gene: 5. The DNA for the CDR3 is TGCGCCAGCAATAAGCGGGGGTCCACCGGGGAGCTGTTTTTT. It yields the protein CASNKRGSTGELFF.